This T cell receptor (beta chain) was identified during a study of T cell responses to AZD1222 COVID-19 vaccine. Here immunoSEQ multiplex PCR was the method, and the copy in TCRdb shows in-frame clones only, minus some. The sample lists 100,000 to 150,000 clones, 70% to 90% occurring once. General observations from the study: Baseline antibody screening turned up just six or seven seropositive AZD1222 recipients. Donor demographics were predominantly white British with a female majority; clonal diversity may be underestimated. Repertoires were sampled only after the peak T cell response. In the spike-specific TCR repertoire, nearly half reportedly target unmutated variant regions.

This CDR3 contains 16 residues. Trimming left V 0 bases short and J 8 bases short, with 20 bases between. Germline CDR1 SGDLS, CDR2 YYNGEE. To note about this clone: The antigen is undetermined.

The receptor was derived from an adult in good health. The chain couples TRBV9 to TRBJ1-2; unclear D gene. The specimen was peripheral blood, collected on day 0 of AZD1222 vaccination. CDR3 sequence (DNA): TGTGCCAGCAGCGTAGATCTGACGGGAGTCAGAGGCGGCTACACCTTC. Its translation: CASSVDLTGVRGGYTF.